The next 25 T cell receptor beta chains were all read from a single sample in a study of T cells after yellow fever vaccination. TCRdb called the 5' RACE reads again in MiXCR, with one record for every CDR3 protein. There are some 300,000 distinct CDR3 sequences in the sample; around 10% occur only once, and 3% to 4% lies in the top ten. The sample in question was CD4+ T cells sorted from PBMCs, obtained 45 days after the yellow fever booster vaccination. The receptors originated from a man aged 18 to 35 who received the YFV17D yellow fever vaccine.

The chain is built from TRBV3-1 and TRBJ2-1; TRBD1 is a possible D gene (5 bases). The V gene's germline CDR1 is LGHDT and CDR2 YNNKEL (reference sequence). This CDR3 comprises 15 residues. Trimming pared 5 bases from V and 4 bases from J, leaving 15 bases between. The CDR3 bases are TGTGCCAGCAGCAAGGCAGACAGCTCATACAATGAGCAGTTCTTC. Translation: CASSKADSSYNEQFF.

Comments on this clonotype: A clone one base away is much larger, so this may be a read error. This chain connects TRBV2 to TRBJ2-3; 11 positions agree with TRBD2. This CDR3 spans 13 amino acids. From germline, CDR1 is SNHLY and CDR2 FYNNEI. CDR3 sequence: CASIELAGARRYF. In DNA, the CDR3 is TGTGCCAGCATTGAACTAGCGGGGGCACGGAGGTATTTT.

This clonotype was counted between two and nine times. The chain employs TRBV2 and TRBJ2-7; 7 nucleotides match TRBD1. The trim removed 7 bases at V and 2 bases at J, leaving 11 bases unmatched. CDR1 and CDR2 from the germline V gene are SNHLY and FYNNEI. The CDR3 sequence is 15 residues long. CDR3 sequence: CASKFSGQGAYEQYF. The CDR3 DNA reads TGTGCCAGCAAGTTTTCCGGCCAGGGGGCCTACGAGCAGTACTTC. Complete variable domain (other parts from reference TRBV2 and TRBJ2-7): EPEVTQTPSHQVTQMGQEVILRCVPISNHLYFYWYRQILGQKVEFLVSFYNNEISEKSEIFDDQFSVERPDGSNFTLKIRSTKLEDSAMYFCASKFSGQGAYEQYFGPGTRLTVT.

This clonotype was detected only a few times. V gene TRBV7-2 combines with J gene TRBJ2-7, with D perhaps matching TRBD2 (7 bases). The V gene lost 4 bases and the J gene lost 0 bases, with 10 bases spanning the gap. The CDR3 loop spans 14 amino acids. Germline V gives CDR1 SGHTA, CDR2 FQGNSA. CDR3 sequence reads: CASSYGGASYEQYF. The CDR3 region has the DNA TGTGCCAGCAGCTATGGGGGGGCCTCCTACGAGCAGTACTTC.

V usage is TRBV19 and J usage is TRBJ1-2, with 10 bases lining up with TRBD1. This CDR3 spans 15 amino acids. V was clipped by 4 bases and J by 7 bases; unmatched bases: 9. CDR1 is LNHDA and CDR2 is SQIVND in the germline V gene (reference sequence). As DNA, the CDR3 is TGTGCCAGTAGTACCTCCGGGACAGGGGTTCGTGGCTACACCTTC. It encodes CASSTSGTGVRGYTF.

This clonotype was picked up a small number of times. V gene TRBV2 combines with J gene TRBJ2-2; the D is unclear. V was clipped by 4 bases and J by 4 bases, with 10 bases between them. The germline V gene has CDR1 SNHLY and CDR2 FYNNEI. The CDR3 runs to 14 residues. CDR3 residues: CASSVLGVTGELFF. For the CDR3, the DNA is TGTGCCAGCAGTGTTCTAGGCGTCACCGGGGAGCTGTTTTTT. Supplemented by reference TRBV2 and TRBJ2-2, the full variable domain reads EPEVTQTPSHQVTQMGQEVILRCVPISNHLYFYWYRQILGQKVEFLVSFYNNEISEKSEIFDDQFSVERPDGSNFTLKIRSTKLEDSAMYFCASSVLGVTGELFFGEGSRLTVL.

This chain links TRBV20-1 with TRBJ2-5, with D perhaps TRBD2 (5 bases). From germline, CDR1 is DFQATT and CDR2 SNEGSKA (reference sequence). There are 13 residues in the CDR3. The V end lost 0 bases, the J end lost 7 bases, and 12 bases lay between the germline ends. CDR3 residues: CSARDLGSGTQYF. CDR3 coding DNA: TGCAGTGCTAGAGATCTGGGGAGTGGGACCCAGTACTTC.

This clonotype has more than one count but fewer than ten. This chain uses TRBV5-6 with TRBJ2-7, with TRBD2 identical over 8 bases. This CDR3 is built from 13 residues. In germline, CDR1 is SGHDT, CDR2 YYEEEE. With V trimmed by 0 bases and J by 6 bases, 2 bases remained unmatched. The CDR3 nucleotides are TGTGCCAGCAGCTTGGAACGGGGGGGCGAGCAGTACTTC. Protein: CASSLERGGEQYF.

This clonotype was detected a few times. This rearrangement joins TRBV19 to TRBJ2-3; possibly TRBD1 for D (5 bases). V was cut by 3 bases and J by 5 bases, with 12 bases left in between. The germline V gene encodes CDR1 LNHDA and CDR2 SQIVND (reference sequence). The CDR3 has 14 residues. The CDR3 protein is CASSIQTVGDTQYF. Written as DNA, the CDR3 is TGTGCCAGTAGTATTCAGACAGTTGGAGATACGCAGTATTTT.

In this sample, this clonotype turned up a few times. This chain connects TRBV7-3 to TRBJ2-5; the match to TRBD1 covers 9 bases. Trimming at V came to 5 bases and at J to 5 bases, leaving 6 bases not matched to a gene. Looked up from germline, CDR1 is SGHTA and CDR2 is FQGTGA. This CDR3 has 14 residues. The CDR3 sequence is CASSPIQGAETQYF. CDR3 nucleotide sequence: TGTGCCAGCAGCCCAATACAGGGGGCTGAGACCCAGTACTTC.

This clonotype was seen ten or more times. The CDR3 DNA reads TGCGCCAGCCGACAGGCCGGCGGGGCCAACGTCCTGACTTTC. As protein: CASRQAGGANVLTF. The chain joins TRBV5-1 to TRBJ2-6; tentative D call: TRBD1 (6 bases). V lost 7 bases and J 4 bases, leaving 12 bases between the germline ends. Germline values: CDR1 SGHRS, CDR2 YFSETQ. The length of the CDR3 is 14 residues.

The CDR3 is CASSFSDWRGAVGDTQYF. CDR3 bases: TGTGCCAGCAGCTTTAGTGATTGGCGGGGGGCGGTGGGTGATACGCAGTATTTT. The chain joins TRBV11-3 to TRBJ2-3; 8 nucleotides align to TRBD2. CDR1 and CDR2 from the germline V gene are SGHNT and YENEEA. This CDR3 has 18 amino acids. The J segment lost 6 bases and the V segment lost 3 bases, leaving 17 bases of the junction unmatched. The full variable domain, rest sourced from reference TRBV11-3 and TRBJ2-3, is EAGVVQSPRYKIIEKKQPVAFWCNPISGHNTLYWYLQNLGQGPELLIRYENEEAVDDSQLPKDRFSAERLKGVDSTLKIQPAELGDSAVYLCASSFSDWRGAVGDTQYFGPGTRLTVL.

This clonotype was seen a few times. The chain employs TRBV12-3 or TRBV12-4 and TRBJ1-5; 11 bases match TRBD1. The CDR3 extends over 15 amino acids. Trimming at V came to 8 bases and at J to 6 bases, leaving 9 bases not matched to a gene. The CDR3 coding sequence is TGTGCCAGCGGACAGGGGGCTTCATTGGGTCAGCCCCAGCATTTT. This sequence encodes CASGQGASLGQPQHF.

The chain couples TRBV12-3 or TRBV12-4 to TRBJ1-2; no clear D. V was pared by 6 bases and J by 4 bases, with 18 bases between. The CDR3 covers 15 residues. In DNA, the CDR3 is TGTGCCAGCAGCCACCACGTTGCGGGGATCTATGGCTACACCTTC. Protein product: CASSHHVAGIYGYTF.

With regard to this clonotype: A clone one base away is much larger, so this may be a read error. This CDR3 is CATSSGGAPVSGYTF. The CDR3 nucleotides are TGTGCCACCAGCAGCGGCGGGGCCCCGGTGAGTGGCTACACCTTC. This chain connects TRBV15 to TRBJ1-2; perhaps TRBD1 as D (5 bases). There are 15 residues in the CDR3. V was clipped by 3 bases and J by 7 bases, with 18 bases between them. CDR1 LNHNV and CDR2 YYDKDF come from the germline V gene (reference sequence).

This clonotype was seen ten or more times. The chain recombines TRBV5-1 with TRBJ2-5; D gene ambiguous. This CDR3 contains 11 residues. V lost 3 bases, J lost 4 bases, and 4 bases lay in between. The germline V gene encodes CDR1 SGHRS and CDR2 YFSETQ. The DNA of the CDR3 is TGCGCCAGCAGCTCGCCAGAGACCCAGTACTTC. This sequence encodes CASSSPETQYF. The variable domain in full, completed from reference TRBV5-1 and TRBJ2-5, reads KAGVTQTPRYLIKTRGQQVTLSCSPISGHRSVSWYQQTPGQGLQFLFEYFSETQRNKGNFPGRFSGRQFSNSRSEMNVSTLELGDSALYLCASSSPETQYFGPGTRLLVL.

The rearrangement joins TRBV7-2 to TRBJ2-3; TRBD2 agrees at 7 bases. Germline V CDR1 and CDR2: SGHTA, FQGNSA. After removal of 1 base from V and 2 bases from J, the junction contained 6 bases not matched to a gene. There are 16 residues in the CDR3. The CDR3 bases are TGTGCCAGCAGCTTAGGCCCAGCGGGGTTCACAGATACGCAGTATTTT. The encoded protein is CASSLGPAGFTDTQYF.

The gene calls are TRBV12-3 or TRBV12-4 and TRBJ1-1, with 7 bases lining up with TRBD1. This CDR3 is built from 13 residues. V dropped 6 bases and J dropped 10; count of bases not matched to a gene: 11. CDR3 sequence (DNA): TGTGCCAGCAGACGCCACGGGACAGAGAGAGCTTTCTTT. Translated, it gives CASRRHGTERAFF.

This clonotype has a handful of counts. The gene calls are TRBV7-9 and TRBJ1-2; D remains unclear. Trimming shortened V by 5 bases and J by 3 bases, and 13 bases separated the two germline ends. Germline-derived CDR1 and CDR2 are SEHNR and FQNEAQ (reference sequence). The CDR3 runs to 14 residues. CDR3: CASSGGSAYYGYTF. CDR3 coding DNA: TGTGCCAGCAGCGGTGGGTCTGCTTACTATGGCTACACCTTC.

This sequence joins TRBV5-6 and TRBJ1-1; D perhaps matches TRBD1 (5 bases). Looked up from germline, CDR1 is SGHDT and CDR2 is YYEEEE. V lost 2 bases and J lost 6, with 26 bases in between. CDR3 length: 18 residues. In nucleotides, the CDR3 is TGTGCCAGCAGCTTAAGTCTCAGGAGGGGCCCAATACGACCTGAAGCTTTCTTT. Protein sequence: CASSLSLRRGPIRPEAFF.

This clonotype was detected a few times. The rearrangement uses TRBV20-1 and TRBJ2-3, with a possible D match to TRBD1 (6 bases). The CDR3 consists of 13 residues. The germline V and J ends were trimmed by 6 bases and 2 bases, with 12 bases remaining between them. The germline gives CDR1 DFQATT, CDR2 SNEGSKA (reference sequence). This CDR3 reads CSAPGQNTDTQYF. DNA for the CDR3: TGCAGTGCCCCTGGACAGAACACAGATACGCAGTATTTT.

Many counts were recorded for this clonotype. This chain connects TRBV29-1 to TRBJ2-1, with a possible D match to TRBD1 (6 bases). Trimming cost V 7 bases and J 9 bases, with 19 bases left between them. Germline-derived CDR1 and CDR2 are SQVTM and ANQGSEA. CDR3 size: 13 residues. CDR3 DNA: TGCAGCGCGCACTACACTGCAGGGGCTGAGCAGTTCTTC. Amino acids: CSAHYTAGAEQFF.

This clonotype appeared a few times. The V gene is TRBV5-1, the J gene TRBJ1-3; D gene unclear. There are 15 residues in the CDR3. Trimming shortened V by 0 bases and J by 0 bases, and 7 bases separated the two germline ends. Germline V gene lookup returns CDR1 SGHRS and CDR2 YFSETQ. The CDR3 bases are TGCGCCAGCAGCTTGGAGCCAGACTCTGGAAACACCATATATTTT. Its protein is CASSLEPDSGNTIYF.

This clonotype showed up many times. The CDR3 DNA is TGTGCCAGCAGCTCCGGACACACAGATACGCAGTATTTT. Protein: CASSSGHTDTQYF. This chain connects TRBV12-3 or TRBV12-4 to TRBJ2-3; TRBD1 might be the D (5 bases). V lost 6 bases and J lost 2, with 9 bases in between. The CDR3 is 13 residues long.

This clonotype was observed a handful of times. In nucleotides, the CDR3 is TGTGCCAGTAGTTACCCGGACAGGGGGCATAATTCACCCCTCCACTTT. Its protein is CASSYPDRGHNSPLHF. This chain links TRBV19 with TRBJ1-6; 11 bases are shared with TRBD1. The CDR3 is 16 amino acids. Germline-derived CDR1 and CDR2 are LNHDA and SQIVND (reference sequence). The V segment lost 5 bases and the J segment 5 bases; nucleotides outside the gene matches: 5.